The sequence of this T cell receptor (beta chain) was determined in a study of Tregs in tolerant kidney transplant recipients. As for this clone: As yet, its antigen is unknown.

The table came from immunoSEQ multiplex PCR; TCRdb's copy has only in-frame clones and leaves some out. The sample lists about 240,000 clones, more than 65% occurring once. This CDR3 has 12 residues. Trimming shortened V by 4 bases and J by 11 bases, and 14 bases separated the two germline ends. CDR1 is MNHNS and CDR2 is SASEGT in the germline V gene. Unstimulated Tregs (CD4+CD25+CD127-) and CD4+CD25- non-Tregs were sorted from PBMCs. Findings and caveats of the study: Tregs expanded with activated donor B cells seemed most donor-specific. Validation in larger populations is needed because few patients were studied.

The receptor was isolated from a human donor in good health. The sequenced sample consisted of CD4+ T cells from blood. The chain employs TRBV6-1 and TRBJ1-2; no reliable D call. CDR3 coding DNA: TGTGCCAGCAGTGGTTCCTCTATAGGTTACACCTTC. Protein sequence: CASSGSSIGYTF.